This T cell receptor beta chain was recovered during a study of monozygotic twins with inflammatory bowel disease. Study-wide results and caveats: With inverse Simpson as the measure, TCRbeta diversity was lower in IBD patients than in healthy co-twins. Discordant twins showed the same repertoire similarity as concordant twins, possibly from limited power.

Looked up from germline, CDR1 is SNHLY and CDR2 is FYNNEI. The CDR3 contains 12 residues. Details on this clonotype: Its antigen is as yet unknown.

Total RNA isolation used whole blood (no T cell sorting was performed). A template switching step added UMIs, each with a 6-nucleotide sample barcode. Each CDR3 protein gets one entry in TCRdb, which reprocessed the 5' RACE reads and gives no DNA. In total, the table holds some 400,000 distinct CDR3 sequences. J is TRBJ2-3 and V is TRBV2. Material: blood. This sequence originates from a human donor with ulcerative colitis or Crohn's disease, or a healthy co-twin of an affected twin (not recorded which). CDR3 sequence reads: CASTALRDTQYF.